This T cell receptor beta chain emerged from a study of CD8 T cells in ankylosing spondylitis. Overall study findings and caveats: Disease-associated clonotypes exhibited CD8+ identity and were relatively infrequent in peripheral blood. In the blood and synovial fluid of reactive arthritis, some motif variants had been previously reported.

V lost 2 bases to trimming and J lost 4 bases; unmatched junction nucleotides: 3. Per the germline V gene, CDR1 is SQVTM and CDR2 is ANQGSEA. CDR3 length: 13 residues. MiXCR was run by TCRdb on the 5' RACE reads, yielding one entry per CDR3 protein. The sample has a few hundred thousand distinct CDR3 sequences; around 20% are singletons. Note on this clonotype: Its specificity is unknown.

This receptor was identified in a female donor with ankylosing spondylitis or in good health (not recorded which). The sample consisted of blood, either unsorted or a sorted T cell fraction (not recorded which). The rearrangement joins TRBV29-1 to TRBJ2-3; the match to TRBD1 covers 7 bases. The DNA of the CDR3 is TGCAGCGTTGAAACAGGGGCGGCAGATACGCAGTATTTT. Its protein product is CSVETGAADTQYF.